This T cell receptor beta chain was sequenced for a study of a mutant IDH1 vaccine in newly diagnosed glioma. As regards this clone: Its antigen is as yet unknown.

Clones were sequenced by immunoSEQ multiplex PCR, and TCRdb holds only the in-frame ones, with some missing. The sample carries around 54,000 clones, roughly nine tenths recorded once. The time point was: week 35, safety follow-up. The vaccine gave 300 ug of a 20-mer mutant IDH1 peptide subcutaneously per dose. The sequence came from a man aged 40-49 years with glioma. The sequencing here drew on PBMCs, taken from a glioma patient whose treatment included an IDH1 peptide vaccine.

This chain's CDR3 is CSARRETQYF. Written as DNA, the CDR3 is TGCAGTGCTAGGAGGGAGACCCAGTACTTC. The rearrangement uses TRBV20-1 and TRBJ2-5; D not certain. V lost 3 bases to trimming and J lost 5 bases, with 4 bases between them. Germline values: CDR1 DFQATT, CDR2 SNEGSKA (reference sequence). This CDR3 spans 10 amino acids.